This is a list of T cell receptor beta chains from one sample in a study of cytomegalovirus exposure and HLA in healthy donors. Assay: immunoSEQ multiplex PCR; the TCRdb copy retains only in-frame clones and omits some. The sample shows about 130,000 clones, 89% of them seen only once. Material for sequencing was PBMCs. The receptors were gathered from a woman aged 18-29 years in good health and CMV-seropositive. Each CDR3 is given with its conserved first and last residue. Each record gives: D gene, V gene, J gene, clone size, CDR3 DNA, CDR3 protein. D genes are given only for firm matches. The size entry is marked missing in some rows and otherwise reads once, few, many or a size class.

NA	TRBV5-1	TRBJ2-7	few	TGCGCCAGCAGCCCTCGAGGCAGAGCCTACGAGCAGTACTTC	CASSPRGRAYEQYF
TRBD1	TRBV6-1	TRBJ2-2	NA	TGTGCCAGCAGTGGTCCGACAGGGCGAAACACCGGGGAGCTGTTTTTT	CASSGPTGRNTGELFF
NA	TRBV7-2	TRBJ1-5	NA	TGTGCCAGCAGCTCAACCCAGGGTCAGCCCCAGCATTTT	CASSSTQGQPQHF
NA	TRBV6-1	TRBJ1-2	NA	TGTGCCAGCAGTGAATGGGCTTATTTAGCTAACTATGGCTACACCTTC	CASSEWAYLANYGYTF
NA	TRBV7-2	TRBJ2-7	once	TGTGCCAGCAGCCCGGGTTTGGGCGAGCAGTACTTC	CASSPGLGEQYF
NA	TRBV9	TRBJ2-6	NA	TGTGCCAGCAGCGGTCTGTACTCGGGGGCCAACGTCCTGACTTTC	CASSGLYSGANVLTF
NA	TRBV11-2	TRBJ1-4	NA	TGTGCCAGCAGCCAACCTCAGGGGCTTGAAAAACTGTTTTTT	CASSQPQGLEKLFF
NA	TRBV5-6	TRBJ2-7	NA	TGTGCCAGCAGCTTGGGGGGCCCTTTCGAGCAGTACTTC	CASSLGGPFEQYF
TRBD1	TRBV28	TRBJ1-2	NA	TGTGCCAGCAGTTCCGCAGGGGGCGCGAATGGCTACACCTTC	CASSSAGGANGYTF
TRBD2	TRBV13	TRBJ2-3	NA	TGTGCCAGCAGCTCCGGACTAGCGTCCTCTCGAGCAGATACGCAGTATTTT	CASSSGLASSRADTQYF
TRBD2	TRBV5-4	TRBJ2-1	NA	TGTGCCAGCAGCCCGACTAGCGGGGGTGAGCAGTTCTTC	CASSPTSGGEQFF
NA	TRBV18	TRBJ1-2	NA	TGTGCCAGCTCACCTCAGGCTAACTATGGCTACACCTTC	CASSPQANYGYTF
TRBD2	TRBV5-6	TRBJ2-7	NA	TGTGCCAGCAGCCCCGGGACTAGCCTTTACGAGCAGTACTTC	CASSPGTSLYEQYF
TRBD1	TRBV5-4	TRBJ2-7	NA	TGTGCCAGCAGCCGGGACAGATCCTACGAGCAGTACTTC	CASSRDRSYEQYF
NA	TRBV21-1	TRBJ1-5	NA	TGTGCCAGCAGCAACCACACGACAGGGGGAAGGGGTCAGCCCCAGCATTTT	CASSNHTTGGRGQPQHF
NA	TRBV5-6	TRBJ2-7	NA	TGTGCCAGCAGCCTGACCCGCGGACAGACGATAAGCTCCTACGAGCAGTACTTC	CASSLTRGQTISSYEQYF
TRBD1	TRBV7-9	TRBJ2-7	NA	TGTGCCAGCAGCTTTATCGGCGGGACAGGGAGCTCCTACGAGCAGTACTTC	CASSFIGGTGSSYEQYF
NA	TRBV5-6	TRBJ1-1	NA	TGTGCCAGCAATCCCGGGGGGGCAATTGGGCCTGAAGCTTTCTTT	CASNPGGAIGPEAFF
NA	TRBV9	TRBJ1-4	once	TGTGCCAGCAGCACCCAGGGGTTGGTTAATGAAAAACTGTTTTTT	CASSTQGLVNEKLFF
NA	TRBV9	TRBJ1-1	NA	TGTGCCAGCAGCGTAGCCCCTCAGTGGTCGACAGCGCAATTGAACACTGAAGCTTTCTTT	CASSVAPQWSTAQLNTEAFF
NA	TRBV29-1	TRBJ2-3	NA	TGCAGCGTTGAAGACGTCACAGATACGCAGTATTTT	CSVEDVTDTQYF
NA	TRBV4-3	TRBJ1-1	NA	TGCGCCAGCAGCCCCGGGGTTAACACTGAAGCTTTCTTT	CASSPGVNTEAFF
NA	TRBV19	TRBJ1-1	NA	TGTGCCAGTAGCCCGACAGGAGGTAAGACTGAAGCTTTCTTT	CASSPTGGKTEAFF
NA	TRBV28	TRBJ1-4	NA	TGTGCCAGCAGTCGTCCGGGCGCAGGGGAGGAAAAACTGTTTTTT	CASSRPGAGEEKLFF
TRBD1	TRBV5-4	TRBJ1-2	NA	TGTGCCAGCAGCTCAGCAGACAGGGGGTACGGCTACACCTTC	CASSSADRGYGYTF
TRBD1	TRBV9	TRBJ2-7	NA	TGTGCCAGCAGCGCTCGACCTGGGACAGCTACTTACGAGCAGTACTTC	CASSARPGTATYEQYF
TRBD1	TRBV5-1	TRBJ2-5	once	TGCGCCAGCAGCTTGGTAGGGACAGGGGGAGAGACCCAGTACTTC	CASSLVGTGGETQYF
NA	TRBV5-4	TRBJ2-3	once	TGTGCCAGCAGCTTGGACCATAGCGGTACGCAGTATTTT	CASSLDHSGTQYF
NA	TRBV29-1	TRBJ1-2	NA	TGCAGCGTTGTGGAGGGGAGGTCCCACTATGGCTACACCTTC	CSVVEGRSHYGYTF
TRBD1	TRBV4-1	TRBJ1-2	NA	TGCGCCAGCAGCCAGGGGCCGGGACAGGGGCTCTATGGCTACACCTTC	CASSQGPGQGLYGYTF
NA	TRBV14	TRBJ1-2	NA	TGTGCCAGCAGCCAACAGGTCTATGGCTACACCTTC	CASSQQVYGYTF
NA	TRBV5-1	TRBJ1-2	once	TGCGCCAGCAGCTTGGGGACAGCGCTCTATGGCTACACCTTC	CASSLGTALYGYTF
NA	TRBV7-2	TRBJ2-7	few	TGTGCCAGCAGCTTAGGACCAGGGGACGAGCAGTACTTC	CASSLGPGDEQYF
TRBD1	TRBV6-1	TRBJ1-1	once	TGTGCCAGCAGTGTAAATATGGAGGGGGCGGCAGCTTTCTTT	CASSVNMEGAAAFF
NA	TRBV7-9	TRBJ1-2	NA	TGTGCCAGCAGCTTAGTAGGGCAGGGAAGGTATGGCTACACCTTC	CASSLVGQGRYGYTF
TRBD1	TRBV6-5	TRBJ2-7	NA	TGTGCCAGCAGTTACACCGGGACAGTCTACGAGCAGTACTTC	CASSYTGTVYEQYF
TRBD2	TRBV10-3	TRBJ2-5	once	TGTGCCATCAGTGAGTCGCTAGCGGGGGCGGCGGAGACCCAGTACTTC	CAISESLAGAAETQYF
TRBD1	TRBV11-1	TRBJ1-2	NA	TGTGCCAGCAGCTACGGGGACAGTCACCGCCTTTGGGGGGATGGCTACACCTTC	CASSYGDSHRLWGDGYTF
TRBD1	TRBV5-1	TRBJ2-1	once	TGCGCCAGCAGCACCGGACAGGGGTATTTGGATTTCAATGAGCAGTTCTTC	CASSTGQGYLDFNEQFF
TRBD1	TRBV2	TRBJ1-2	NA	TGTGCCAGCAGTGAGGACAGGACTATCTATGGCTACACCTTC	CASSEDRTIYGYTF
NA	TRBV19	TRBJ2-1	NA	TGTGCCAGTAGTATAGTCCATTTCAATGAGCAGTTCTTC	CASSIVHFNEQFF
TRBD1	TRBV28	TRBJ1-2	NA	TGTGCCAGCAGTTGGGGACAGGGGTATGGCTACACCTTC	CASSWGQGYGYTF
NA	TRBV7-9	TRBJ1-5	NA	TGTGCCAGCAGCTTCGACACGGTCAATCAGCCCCAGCATTTT	CASSFDTVNQPQHF
NA	TRBV27	TRBJ1-1	NA	TGTGCCAGCAGGGACAGCTTGAGGACTGAAGCTTTCTTT	CASRDSLRTEAFF
TRBD1	TRBV6-5	TRBJ1-3	NA	TGTGCCAGCAGCCGAGGGGGCCAATCTGGAAACACCATATATTTT	CASSRGGQSGNTIYF
TRBD1	TRBV6-5	TRBJ2-2	NA	TGTGCCAGCAAGACAGGGGGCAGGACCGGGGAGCTGTTTTTT	CASKTGGRTGELFF
TRBD2	TRBV27	TRBJ2-3	NA	TGTGCCAGCAGCTTATTGGTGCGGGGGGGTTACACAGATACGCAGTATTTT	CASSLLVRGGYTDTQYF